The clone carrying this T cell receptor (beta chain) is labeled medium-sized. Its antigen is still unknown. TCRdb re-derived calls from the 5' RACE reads in MiXCR, one entry per CDR3 protein. The top ten hold more than 9.5% of the sample, which has about 8,100 distinct CDR3 sequences, around 12% seen once. The record originates from a study of spatial heterogeneity in lung cancer. Whole-study findings and limits: Ubiquitous and regional expanded TCR counts correlated with ubiquitous and regional nonsynonymous mutations, respectively. The study found that expanded intratumoral alpha and beta TCR counts tracked tumor mutation counts.

Unmatched junction bases numbered 14, after V lost 8 bases and J lost 0 bases. The germline CDR1 and CDR2 sequences are SQVTM and ANQGSEA. The CDR3 loop spans 17 amino acids. Noted time point: sample taken at primary tumor resection. Whole RNA, which was extracted from tumor, nontumor lung tissue or frozen PBMC, was sequenced without any cell sorting. The chain combines TRBV29-1 with TRBJ2-1; 9 bases agree with TRBD2. This clonotype was obtained from a male donor with early-stage non-small cell lung cancer. The sequences come from lung tumor tissue, collected at surgery. CDR3 in DNA: TGCAGCCTAAAAGGGCTAGCGGGGACCTCCTCCTACAATGAGCAGTTCTTC. This gives the protein CSLKGLAGTSSYNEQFF.